The next 26 T cell receptor beta chains were all read from a single sample in a study of human T cells and chemical hapten exposure. TCRdb ran MiXCR on the RACE reads and lists one entry per CDR3 protein. This table has about 77,000 distinct CDR3 sequences, 8.6% appearing once. Time point specified: healthy volunteer bleed at 6 weeks. The authors' total RNA extraction used unfractionated whole blood. Sequences were obtained from whole blood. The receptors were gathered from a female donor in good health. Some clones in this sample may be carry-over from other donors' samples.

This clonotype showed up just a few times. V is TRBV5-1 and J is TRBJ2-7, with D hard to call. V lost 4 bases and J 2 bases, leaving 10 bases between the germline ends. The CDR3 totals 13 residues. In germline, CDR1 is SGHRS, CDR2 YFSETQ. The CDR3 reads CASSVGVAYEQYF. DNA for the CDR3: TGCGCCAGCAGCGTTGGGGTAGCCTACGAGCAGTACTTC.

There are many counts of this clonotype. The rearrangement joins TRBV7-2 to TRBJ2-7; 10 nucleotides match TRBD2. The V gene end was trimmed by 4 bases and the J gene end by 2 bases; junction bases not matched to a gene: 5. This CDR3 is 15 amino acids long. Germline V gene lookup returns CDR1 SGHTA and CDR2 FQGNSA. The CDR3 protein is CASSSGSGGTYEQYF. CDR3 DNA sequence: TGTGCCAGCAGCTCTGGTAGCGGGGGGACCTACGAGCAGTACTTC.

The chain employs TRBV20-1 and TRBJ2-3; 12 nucleotides line up with TRBD2. The CDR3 length is 17 residues. CDR1 is DFQATT, CDR2 SNEGSKA, per germline (reference sequence). The J segment lost 4 bases and the V segment lost 1 base, leaving 9 bases of the junction unmatched. CDR3 loop: CSARATSGGPRADTQYF. The CDR3 DNA reads TGCAGTGCTAGAGCTACTAGCGGGGGGCCTCGGGCAGATACGCAGTATTTT.

This clonotype was counted at least ten times. CDR3 DNA sequence: TGTGCCAGCAGCCCCTCACCATCGCGGGGGGACCCCCTAAGCTGGGGTACGCAGTATTTT. Its protein is CASSPSPSRGDPLSWGTQYF. V gene TRBV7-2 combines with J gene TRBJ2-3, with 8 positions matching TRBD2. The CDR3 is made up of 20 amino acids. The junction had 27 bases not matched to a gene; V was cut back by 5 bases and J by 8 bases. Per the germline V gene, CDR1 is SGHTA and CDR2 is FQGNSA.

This clonotype was observed at least ten times. This chain connects TRBV7-2 to TRBJ1-5, with 7 bases lining up with TRBD1. The CDR3 runs 15 residues. The J segment lost 4 bases and the V segment lost 3 bases, leaving 6 bases of the junction unmatched. Germline V lookup: CDR1 SGHTA, CDR2 FQGNSA. CDR3 DNA sequence: TGTGCCAGCAGCTTTCGGACAGGACAAAATCAGCCCCAGCATTTT. This gives the protein CASSFRTGQNQPQHF. The full variable domain, with the rest looked up from reference TRBV7-2 and TRBJ1-5, is GAGVSQSPSNKVTEKGKDVELRCDPISGHTALYWYRQSLGQGLEFLIYFQGNSAPDKSGLPSDRFSAERTGGSVSTLTIQRTQQEDSAVYLCASSFRTGQNQPQHFGDGTRLSIL.

This clonotype turned up a few times. This chain links TRBV6-2 or TRBV6-3 with TRBJ2-1; maybe TRBD2 (6 bases). CDR1 and CDR2 from the germline V gene are MNHEY and SVGEGT. Trimming took 1 base from V and 6 from J, leaving 13 bases between them. This CDR3 has 15 amino acids. The chain's CDR3 is CASSYWPEGRNEQFF. CDR3 nucleotides: TGTGCCAGCAGTTACTGGCCGGAGGGGCGCAATGAGCAGTTCTTC.

This rearrangement joins TRBV29-1 to TRBJ1-3; D perhaps matches TRBD1 (5 bases). The CDR3 contains 15 residues. Germline V lookup: CDR1 SQVTM, CDR2 ANQGSEA. Trimming stripped 1 base from V and 4 bases from J, with 14 bases between. Here the CDR3 reads CSVEAGAGSGNTIYF. The CDR3 nucleotides are TGCAGCGTTGAAGCGGGCGCAGGGTCCGGAAACACCATATATTTT.

There are many counts of this clonotype. This chain links TRBV29-1 with TRBJ1-2; D gene ambiguous. Germline V gives CDR1 SQVTM, CDR2 ANQGSEA. This CDR3 is built from 14 residues. Trimming pared 4 bases from V and 8 bases from J, leaving 20 bases between. CDR3 nucleotides: TGCAGCGTTGTAGCGCGGACGCCTGAACAAGGCTACACCTTC. Amino acid sequence: CSVVARTPEQGYTF.

This clonotype has at least ten counts. The chain uses TRBV30 and TRBJ1-2; the match to TRBD1 covers 7 bases. The CDR3 has 13 amino acids. Per germline, CDR1 GTSNPN and CDR2 SVGIG (reference sequence). With 1 base clipped from V and 5 bases from J, the junction kept 4 bases outside the gene matches. DNA of the CDR3: TGTGCCTGGAGTGAGGGACAGACTTATGGCTACACCTTC. Protein sequence: CAWSEGQTYGYTF.

This clonotype appeared a few times. This rearrangement joins TRBV3-1 to TRBJ2-2; the match to TRBD2 covers 11 bases. This CDR3 contains 17 residues. The J segment lost 4 bases and the V segment lost 1 base, leaving 5 bases of the junction unmatched. Germline V lookup: CDR1 LGHDT, CDR2 YNNKEL (reference sequence). CDR3 amino acids: CASSQGPGLAVTGELFF. Here the CDR3 DNA reads TGTGCCAGCAGCCAAGGTCCGGGACTAGCGGTCACCGGGGAGCTGTTTTTT.

This clonotype has only a few counts. The rearrangement uses TRBV5-6 and TRBJ1-5; D may be TRBD1 (6 bases). The CDR3 is 15 amino acids. The germline CDR1 and CDR2 sequences are SGHDT and YYEEEE. Trimming stripped 0 bases from V and 0 bases from J, with 7 bases between. CDR3 sequence reads: CASSLAGASNQPQHF. CDR3 bases: TGTGCCAGCAGCTTGGCGGGGGCTAGCAATCAGCCCCAGCATTTT.

This clonotype was seen many times. CDR3 region: CASSSSPRANTEAFF. CDR3 DNA sequence: TGTGCCAGCAGCTCTAGCCCTCGGGCCAACACTGAAGCTTTCTTT. V and J are TRBV11-1 and TRBJ1-1; D remains unclear. Trimming shortened V by 4 bases and J by 2 bases, and 14 bases separated the two germline ends. Germline CDR1 SGHAT, CDR2 FQDESV (reference sequence). The length of the CDR3 is 15 residues.

This clonotype turned up a few times. The gene calls are TRBV5-6 and TRBJ2-3; 14 nucleotides match TRBD2. The CDR3 contains 17 residues. V shed 4 bases and J 0 bases; nucleotides not matched to a gene: 4. Germline assignment: CDR1 SGHDT and CDR2 YYEEEE. CDR3 DNA: TGTGCCAGCAGCCTTAGGACTAGCGGGGGGAGCACAGATACGCAGTATTTT. It codes for CASSLRTSGGSTDTQYF.

This clonotype was recorded at least ten times. V and J are TRBV6-6 and TRBJ1-5; D not resolved. CDR1 and CDR2 (germline): MNHNY, SVGAGI (reference sequence). The CDR3 length is 14 residues. With 4 bases removed from V and 3 bases from J, the gap between germline ends came to 10 bases. The CDR3 region is CASSSPDFNQPQHF. As DNA, the CDR3 is TGTGCCAGCAGTTCCCCGGACTTCAATCAGCCCCAGCATTTT.

This clonotype came up many times. The chain combines TRBV7-2 with TRBJ2-3; 12 bases agree with TRBD2. V shed 6 bases and J 1 base; nucleotides not matched to a gene: 2. In germline, CDR1 is SGHTA, CDR2 FQGNSA. The CDR3 is 15 amino acids. The CDR3 sequence: CASSRTSGGTDTQYF. The CDR3 DNA is TGTGCCAGCAGTAGGACTAGCGGGGGCACAGATACGCAGTATTTT.

This clonotype was seen a handful of times. The gene calls are TRBV4-2 and TRBJ1-2, with 9 bases that match TRBD1. Germline V gene data show CDR1 as LGHNA and CDR2 as YNFKEQ. The CDR3 runs 15 residues. J gave up 4 bases and V 7 bases, and 10 bases lay outside the gene matches. The CDR3, as DNA: TGTGCCAGCACCCGCGACAGGGGGGGTCTCTATGGCTACACCTTC. It specifies CASTRDRGGLYGYTF.

This clonotype was found many times. The V and J genes are TRBV27 and TRBJ1-1; D call uncertain. The CDR3 covers 13 residues. Germline V lookup: CDR1 MNHEY, CDR2 SMNVEV (reference sequence). V gave up 5 bases and J gave up 1 base, with 8 bases separating them. The CDR3 DNA reads TGTGCCAGCAGTGGCTTACCGAACACTGAAGCTTTCTTT. Translation gives CASSGLPNTEAFF.

This clonotype has at least ten counts. The CDR3 DNA is TGCAGTGCTGCAATAACTGGGGTAGACATTCAGTACTTC. It specifies CSAAITGVDIQYF. This rearrangement joins TRBV20-1 to TRBJ2-4, with D unresolved. In germline, CDR1 is DFQATT, CDR2 SNEGSKA (reference sequence). The CDR3 covers 13 residues. V was pared by 5 bases and J by 8 bases, with 16 bases between.

A few counts support this clonotype. The V gene is TRBV18, the J gene TRBJ1-1, with 9 bases lining up with TRBD1. The CDR3 covers 16 residues. The trim removed 4 bases at V and 1 base at J, leaving 7 bases unmatched. Germline CDR1 and CDR2: KGHSH and LQKENI. CDR3 nucleotide sequence: TGTGCCAGCTCACTACGGACAGGGGTGAGGAACACTGAAGCTTTCTTT. Encoded protein: CASSLRTGVRNTEAFF.

This clonotype was seen only a few times. This chain links TRBV6-5 with TRBJ1-2; 10 nucleotides align to TRBD1. V trimming: 6 bases; J trimming: 0 bases; junction bases outside the gene matches: 10. In germline, CDR1 is MNHEY, CDR2 SVGAGI. The CDR3 loop spans 17 amino acids. CDR3 protein: CASRGAAGTGANYGYTF. In DNA, the CDR3 is TGTGCCAGCAGAGGAGCGGCTGGGACAGGGGCTAACTATGGCTACACCTTC.

The chain recombines TRBV12-3 or TRBV12-4 with TRBJ1-1; D is perhaps TRBD1 (5 bases). V was pared by 6 bases and J by 5 bases, with 16 bases between. This CDR3 is built from 14 residues. CDR3 DNA sequence: TGTGCCAGCAGATTGGAGGGAGAGGGGACTGAAGCTTTCTTT. It encodes CASRLEGEGTEAFF.

This clonotype came up many times. The chain employs TRBV12-3 or TRBV12-4 and TRBJ2-6, with D unresolved. Trimming pared 5 bases from V and 0 bases from J, leaving 14 bases between. This CDR3 spans 17 amino acids. The chain's CDR3 is CASSPYRFLSGANVLTF. DNA of the CDR3: TGTGCCAGCAGTCCCTACCGGTTCCTCTCTGGGGCCAACGTCCTGACTTTC.

The chain has TRBV12-3 or TRBV12-4 and TRBJ2-1; D possibly corresponds to TRBD1 (6 bases). The length of the CDR3 is 15 residues. Trimming removed 2 bases from V and 3 bases from J, with 11 bases in between. The CDR3 DNA reads as TGTGCCAGCAGTTTACTCCTAGGGGGCTACAATGAGCAGTTCTTC. Protein product: CASSLLLGGYNEQFF.

This chain connects TRBV10-3 to TRBJ2-1; possibly TRBD1 for D (6 bases). CDR3 size: 13 residues. The germline gives CDR1 ENHRY, CDR2 SYGVKD. Deletions cut 4 bases from V and 13 bases from J, with 17 bases between. The CDR3 protein is CAISVGGQSLQFF. CDR3 in DNA: TGTGCCATCAGTGTGGGCGGACAGTCTCTCCAGTTCTTC.

This clonotype was found many times. The rearrangement uses TRBV3-1 and TRBJ2-3; no clear D. Trimming cost V 5 bases and J 5 bases, with 8 bases left between them. CDR3 length equals 12 residues. Per the germline V gene, CDR1 is LGHDT and CDR2 is YNNKEL (reference sequence). The CDR3 DNA reads TGTGCCAGCAGCAAAAATAGAGATACGCAGTATTTT. Its protein product is CASSKNRDTQYF.

In this sample, this clonotype turned up a few times. The J gene is TRBJ1-6, the V gene TRBV7-2; TRBD1 matches at 7 bases. CDR1 SGHTA and CDR2 FQGNSA come from the germline V gene. The CDR3 loop spans 17 amino acids. With 1 base clipped from V and 6 bases from J, the junction kept 9 bases outside the gene matches. In nucleotides, the CDR3 is TGTGCCAGCAGCTTAGTGGGGGCGGGACAGCTTAATTCACCCCTCCACTTT. Protein sequence: CASSLVGAGQLNSPLHF.